This T cell receptor beta chain was found in a study of early stage breast cancer tumors. Each sample had two DNA replicates, roughly 0.5 ug blood or 1.5 ug tissue. Profiling relied on immunoSEQ multiplex PCR, and the TCRdb table lists in-frame clones only, not all of them. The table lists some 8,000 clones, roughly 80% of them singletons. Study-wide findings and caveats: Tumors had approximately 2.5-fold higher T cell density than normal breast.

This clone is a singleton in its sample. Its antigen remains unknown. CDR1 and CDR2 (germline): MDHEN, SYDVKM. V dropped 6 bases and J dropped 1 base, with 6 bases sitting between them. This CDR3 is 12 amino acids long. Normal breast often needed roughly 100-310 mg of tissue for enough DNA. The chain uses TRBV28 and TRBJ1-2; no definite D call. The TCR sequence derives from a person aged 55 to 70 with breast cancer. Input material: normal breast tissue next to the tumor. The CDR3 spells CASRENNYGYTF. The CDR3 DNA reads as TGTGCCAGCAGGGAGAATAACTATGGCTACACCTTC.